The source of this T cell receptor (beta chain) is a study of T cell responses to AZD1222 COVID-19 vaccine. The protocol was immunoSEQ multiplex PCR, while the TCRdb copy is restricted to in-frame clones and leaves out a portion. The sample holds about 160,000 clones; 90% to 95% are singletons and the top ten take over 4.5%. The V and J ends lost 3 bases and 7 bases respectively, with 6 bases between them. Germline values: CDR1 MGHDK, CDR2 SYGVNS. This CDR3 comprises 11 residues. This TCR was sampled from an adult who received the AZD1222 COVID-19 vaccine. The V call is TRBV25-1, the J call TRBJ1-1, with D hard to call. The sequenced sample was peripheral blood, obtained 28 days after the second AZD1222 dose. In nucleotides, the CDR3 is TGTGCCAGCAGTGAGTCCCTTGAAGCTTTCTTT. Its translation: CASSESLEAFF.